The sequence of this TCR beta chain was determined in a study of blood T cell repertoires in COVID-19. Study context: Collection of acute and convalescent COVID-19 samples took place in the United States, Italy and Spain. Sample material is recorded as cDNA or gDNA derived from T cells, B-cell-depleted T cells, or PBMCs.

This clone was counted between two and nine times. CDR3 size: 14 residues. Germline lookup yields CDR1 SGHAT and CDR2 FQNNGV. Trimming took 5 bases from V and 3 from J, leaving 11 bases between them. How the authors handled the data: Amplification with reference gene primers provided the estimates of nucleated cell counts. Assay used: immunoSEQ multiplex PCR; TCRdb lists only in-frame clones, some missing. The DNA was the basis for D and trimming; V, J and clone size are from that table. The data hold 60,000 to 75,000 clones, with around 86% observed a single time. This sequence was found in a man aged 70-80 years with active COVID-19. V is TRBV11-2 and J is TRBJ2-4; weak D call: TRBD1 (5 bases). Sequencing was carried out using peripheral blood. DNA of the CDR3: TGTGCCAGCAGCCCCGTAACAGGCAAAAACATTCAGTACTTC. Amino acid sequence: CASSPVTGKNIQYF.